The T cell receptor beta chain described here comes from a study of blood T cell repertoires in COVID-19. Study in general: T cells, B-cell-depleted T cells, or PBMCs provided the cDNA or gDNA that served as material.

In the original analysis: The assay estimated nucleated cells by amplifying reference gene primers. TCRdb's copy holds only in-frame clones and misses some; the assay was immunoSEQ multiplex PCR. D and trimming were read from the DNA, whereas the V and J calls and clone size are those reported in that table. The sample carries about 220,000 clones, 80% to 90% recorded once. CDR3 length: 13 residues. Trimming cost V 6 bases and J 5 bases, with 14 bases left between them. From germline, CDR1 is MNHEY and CDR2 SVGAGI. This sequence originates from a man between 40 and 49 years old who had recovered from COVID-19. Input material: peripheral blood. The chain is built from TRBV6-5 and TRBJ2-7, with TRBD1 as a possible D gene (6 bases). The CDR3 nucleotides read TGTGCCAGCAGACCCCCAGGGGTCGACGAGCAGTACTTC. Protein product: CASRPPGVDEQYF.